These T cell receptor beta chains were read from a single sample in a study of Graves' ophthalmopathy and Graves' hyperthyroidism. TCRdb itself ran the multiplex PCR reads through MiXCR, one entry per CDR3 protein. The sample consists of about 210,000 distinct CDR3 sequences, approximately 29% of them appearing once. The specimen sequenced was peripheral blood. The receptors were sampled from a man aged 50 to 60 with Graves' ophthalmopathy. Both conserved end residues are part of each CDR3. The D gene is left open where the match is weak. Only some rows state a clone size, as once, few, many or a class for expanded clones.

V gene	D gene	J gene	clone size	CDR3 DNA	CDR3 protein
TRBV2	NA	TRBJ2-7	many	TGTGCCAGCAGCCCCGAGGATATCTACGAGCAGTACTTC	CASSPEDIYEQYF
TRBV6-2/TRBV6-3	NA	TRBJ1-3	many	TGTGCCAGCAGTTACTCGCGACGCCGCAGCGGGGGGGGAAACACCATATATTTT	CASSYSRRRSGGGNTIYF
TRBV29-1	NA	TRBJ1-1	few	TGCAGCGTTCTCCGCCCATTCAGGCTAAGCGGCTCAAACACTGAAGCTTTCTTT	CSVLRPFRLSGSNTEAFF
TRBV28	NA	TRBJ1-1	NA	TGTGCCAGCAGTCGTCTCCCTAACACTGAAGCTTTCTTT	CASSRLPNTEAFF
TRBV12-3/TRBV12-4	TRBD2	TRBJ2-5	many	TGTGCCAGCAGTTTAGCGCAGCGGGGGCAAGAGACCCAGTACTTC	CASSLAQRGQETQYF
TRBV12-3/TRBV12-4	TRBD1	TRBJ1-5	NA	TGTGCCAGCAGTTCTCGACAGGGAGGGTCTCAGCCCCAGCATTTT	CASSSRQGGSQPQHF
TRBV27	NA	TRBJ1-5	many	TGTGCCAGCAGTCGAACAGCCTACAATCAGCCCCAGCATTTT	CASSRTAYNQPQHF
TRBV20-1	NA	TRBJ2-5	NA	TGCAGAAGCAGCTGGCAAGAGACCCAGTACTTC	CRSSWQETQYF
TRBV28	NA	TRBJ1-2	few	TGTGCCAGCAGTCAACTAAGACTGCGAAGGGTGTCTGGCTACACCTTC	CASSQLRLRRVSGYTF
TRBV7-2	NA	TRBJ1-5	NA	TGTGCCAGCAGCTTACGGCCAGACCCTCTTCAGCCCCAGCATTTT	CASSLRPDPLQPQHF
TRBV12-3/TRBV12-4	NA	TRBJ2-2	many	TGTGCCAGCACGTCGATTGGGTATTCGACCGGGGAGCTGTTTTTT	CASTSIGYSTGELFF
TRBV6-2/TRBV6-3	TRBD1	TRBJ2-7	many	TGTGCCAGCAGTTACCGGGACAGGGGCTGGGAGCAGTACTTC	CASSYRDRGWEQYF
TRBV11-2	NA	TRBJ1-6	many	TGTGCCAGCAGCTTACCGGGGGCCCGGGATTCACCCCTCCACTTT	CASSLPGARDSPLHF
TRBV5-1	TRBD1	TRBJ1-1	few	TGCGCCAGCAGCAGACAGACAGGGACCTTTAGAGTTAACACTGAAGCTTTCTTT	CASSRQTGTFRVNTEAFF
TRBV7-9	NA	TRBJ1-1	many	TGTGCCAGCAGCTTACGCGTCAGGGGAGCCATGAACACTGAAGCTTTCTTT	CASSLRVRGAMNTEAFF
TRBV30	NA	TRBJ1-5	many	TGTGCCTGGAGTCGCAGGGCTGATCAGCCCCATCATTTT	CAWSRRADQPHHF
TRBV2	NA	TRBJ2-5	many	TGTGCCAGCAGGAGGACGGGGTCAAACCAAGAGACCCAGTACTTC	CASRRTGSNQETQYF
TRBV18	NA	TRBJ2-5	many	TGTGCCAGCTCACCAAGAGCTAGTCGTCAAGAGACCCAGTACTTC	CASSPRASRQETQYF
TRBV6-5	NA	TRBJ2-5	NA	TGTGCCAGCAGTTATTATGATGAGACCCAGTACTTC	CASSYYDETQYF
TRBV5-6	NA	TRBJ2-2	NA	TGTGCCAGCAGCCGGAGGGAGACCGGGGAGCTGTTTTTT	CASSRRETGELFF
TRBV20-1	NA	TRBJ1-5	many	TGCAGTGCTAGAGACGGAAACAGGGTTAATCAGCCCCAGCATTTT	CSARDGNRVNQPQHF
TRBV12-3/TRBV12-4	NA	TRBJ2-7	NA	TGTGCCAGCAGTTTCCAGCGGAGCGAGCAGTACTTC	CASSFQRSEQYF
TRBV6-2/TRBV6-3	TRBD2	TRBJ2-7	NA	TGTGCCAGCAGTTACTCTAGCGGGGGGGCCTACGAGCAGTACTTC	CASSYSSGGAYEQYF
TRBV28	TRBD2	TRBJ2-7	NA	TGTGCCAGCACCTTAAGGACTAGCTCCTACGAGCAGTACTTC	CASTLRTSSYEQYF
TRBV11-2	TRBD1	TRBJ2-3	NA	TGTGCCAGCAGTTTCTTCCGGGACAGGATAACAGATACGCAGTATTTT	CASSFFRDRITDTQYF
TRBV29-1	NA	TRBJ2-7	NA	TGCAGCGTTGAGCTCACCAGGGGCAGTAGCTACGAGCAGTACTTC	CSVELTRGSSYEQYF
TRBV12-3/TRBV12-4	NA	TRBJ1-3	many	TGTGCCAGCAGCCCGGGACACCACTCCAGCACCATATATTTT	CASSPGHHSSTIYF
TRBV20-1	NA	TRBJ2-2	many	TGCAGTGCTGCCCGGGACGGGAACACCGGGGAGCTGTTTTTT	CSAARDGNTGELFF
TRBV30	TRBD2	TRBJ2-4	many	TGTGCCTGGAGCGTGGCGGGGGACATTCAGTACTTC	CAWSVAGDIQYF
TRBV2	NA	TRBJ2-5	many	TGTGCCAGCAGGGAGGGCCAGCTAAACCAAGAGACCCAGTACTTC	CASREGQLNQETQYF
TRBV28	NA	TRBJ1-5	many	TGTGCCAGTTCGACAGCTTATAGCAATCAGCCCCAGCATTTT	CASSTAYSNQPQHF
TRBV15	NA	TRBJ1-2	NA	TGTGCCACCAGCAGATCGGACGGGAGGGGCTACACCTTC	CATSRSDGRGYTF
TRBV28	NA	TRBJ2-7	many	TGTGCCAGCCTCCAAAGGCAGGCCTACGAGCAGTACTTC	CASLQRQAYEQYF
TRBV20-1	TRBD1	TRBJ2-5	many	TGCAGTGCTAGAGATGGTCGCAGGGGGTTAGAGACCCAGTACTTC	CSARDGRRGLETQYF
TRBV12-3/TRBV12-4	NA	TRBJ1-1	many	TGTGCCAGCAGTTTTGGGGGGGCCATGAACACTGAAGCTTTCTTT	CASSFGGAMNTEAFF
TRBV7-9	NA	TRBJ1-2	many	TGTGCCAGCAGCTTGTTCCCCACCTATGGCTACACCTTC	CASSLFPTYGYTF
TRBV12-3/TRBV12-4	TRBD2	TRBJ2-7	NA	TGTGCCAGCAGCCAAAAGACTAGCGGACCGTCTCGCGAGCAGTACTTC	CASSQKTSGPSREQYF
TRBV27	NA	TRBJ1-2	NA	TGTGCCAGCAGTTTGGGAGGGTTTGTAGGCTACACCTTC	CASSLGGFVGYTF
TRBV29-1	NA	TRBJ2-2	many	TGCAGCGTTGAAGGAGGAGGGGGGTACACCGGGGAGCTGTTTTTT	CSVEGGGGYTGELFF